The next 11 T cell receptor beta chains were all read from a single sample in a study of T cell responses to AZD1222 COVID-19 vaccine. Clones were read by immunoSEQ multiplex PCR, and TCRdb kept only the in-frame ones, dropping some. The table lists over 150,000 clones, 88% of them singletons. Sequenced here: peripheral blood, sampled on day 0 of AZD1222 vaccination. Receptors originate from an adult in good health.

In this sample, this clone turned up once. The chain carries TRBV4-3 and TRBJ1-5; D gene uncertain. Germline CDR1 reads LGHNA; CDR2 reads YSLEER. The CDR3 totals 14 residues. Between the trimmed V and J ends, which lost 0 bases and 4 bases, there was a span of 7 bases. The CDR3 protein is CASSQDRVNQPQHF. CDR3 nucleotide sequence: TGCGCCAGCAGCCAAGATCGGGTAAATCAGCCCCAGCATTTT.

In its sample, this clone was seen once. The V and J genes are TRBV18 and TRBJ1-2, with D tentatively TRBD1 (5 bases). Germline V gene data show CDR1 as KGHSH and CDR2 as LQKENI. Trimming took off 3 bases at V and 5 bases at J, with 16 bases between the two ends. The CDR3 contains 15 residues. CDR3 residues: CASSPDSDRVYGYTF. Written as DNA, the CDR3 is TGTGCCAGCTCACCCGACTCCGACAGAGTATATGGCTACACCTTC.

This sequence joins TRBV5-1 and TRBJ2-1, with D possibly matching TRBD2 (5 bases). Trimming took off 0 bases at V and 2 bases at J, with 9 bases between the two ends. This CDR3 region has 15 residues. Looked up from germline, CDR1 is SGHRS and CDR2 is YFSETQ. The DNA of the CDR3 is TGCGCCAGCAGCTTGGATTCGACTACCTACAATGAGCAGTTCTTC. The encoded protein is CASSLDSTTYNEQFF.

V and J are TRBV27 and TRBJ1-5, with 7 nucleotides matching TRBD1. The CDR3 sequence is 17 residues long. The V and J ends lost 3 bases and 2 bases, in that order; junction bases with no gene match: 10. The germline CDR1 and CDR2 sequences are MNHEY and SMNVEV (reference sequence). The DNA of the CDR3 is TGTGCCAGCAGTTTGTTCTGGCAGGGGGATGGCAATCAGCCCCAGCATTTT. Amino acids: CASSLFWQGDGNQPQHF.

This chain uses TRBV5-1 with TRBJ2-7; the D is unclear. The CDR3 loop spans 15 amino acids. The V end was cut by 0 bases, the J end by 3 bases, with 13 bases between. Looked up from germline, CDR1 is SGHRS and CDR2 is YFSETQ. CDR3 DNA sequence: TGCGCCAGCAGCTTGGGCAGCCCCATTGGCTACGAGCAGTACTTC. Amino acids: CASSLGSPIGYEQYF.

The V and J genes are TRBV28 and TRBJ2-3, with 8 positions matching TRBD2. CDR1 is MDHEN and CDR2 is SYDVKM in the germline V gene. The ends lost 3 bases at V and 0 bases at J; junction bases unmatched: 2. CDR3 size: 15 residues. The CDR3 coding sequence is TGTGCCAGCAGTTTTCGACTAGCGAGCACAGATACGCAGTATTTT. It translates to CASSFRLASTDTQYF.

This clone came up once. This chain links TRBV27 with TRBJ1-6; possible D gene TRBD1, 6 bases. Germline V gene data show CDR1 as MNHEY and CDR2 as SMNVEV (reference sequence). CDR3 length equals 15 residues. The V gene lost 2 bases and the J gene lost 7 bases, with 12 bases spanning the gap. CDR3 coding DNA: TGTGCCAGCAGTTTACAGGGGCAGGGGAATTCACCCCTCCACTTT. Protein product: CASSLQGQGNSPLHF.

This chain links TRBV9 with TRBJ1-4, with D hard to call. Germline V gene lookup returns CDR1 SGDLS and CDR2 YYNGEE. The CDR3 contains 12 residues. V was trimmed by 3 bases and J by 7 bases, leaving 7 bases between them. CDR3 sequence (DNA): TGTGCCAGCAGCGGATCTGGTGAAAAACTGTTTTTT. It codes for CASSGSGEKLFF.

The chain couples TRBV2 to TRBJ2-5, with D possibly TRBD1 on 5 matching bases. CDR1 is SNHLY and CDR2 is FYNNEI in the germline V gene. The CDR3 covers 13 residues. The V and J ends lost 4 bases and 8 bases respectively, with 14 bases between them. CDR3 protein: CASSAQQGGTQYF. The CDR3 nucleotides are TGTGCCAGCAGTGCCCAGCAGGGTGGAACCCAGTACTTC.

This clone came up once. The V and J genes are TRBV6-5 and TRBJ2-2, with D perhaps given as TRBD1 or TRBD2 (5 bases each). V lost 6 bases and J lost 6, with 14 bases in between. The CDR3 spans 14 residues. Germline assignment: CDR1 MNHEY and CDR2 SVGAGI. The CDR3 is CASRRQLGAGELFF. DNA of the CDR3: TGTGCCAGCAGACGACAACTAGGGGCCGGGGAGCTGTTTTTT.

This rearrangement joins TRBV7-9 to TRBJ1-5; tentatively, D is TRBD1 (6 bases). Germline assignment: CDR1 SEHNR and CDR2 FQNEAQ (reference sequence). V was cut by 1 base and J by 7 bases, with 17 bases left in between. The CDR3 contains 16 residues. The CDR3 protein is CASSLDLGGAKQPQHF. The CDR3 DNA is TGTGCCAGCAGCTTAGACCTCGGGGGGGCAAAACAGCCCCAGCATTTT.